This T cell receptor (beta chain) derives from a study of blood T cell repertoires in COVID-19. Study as a whole: The origin of the acute and convalescent COVID-19 samples was the United States, Italy and Spain.

In the authors' methods: Scientists estimated how many nucleated cells there were by amplifying reference gene primers. TCRdb keeps only in-frame clones here, not all; method: immunoSEQ multiplex PCR. That table is the source of V, J and clone size, and D and trimming were worked out from the DNA. Of roughly 300,000 clones in the sample, roughly 90% were seen once. The TCR originated in a woman in her 30s who had recovered from COVID-19. Material for sequencing was PBMCs or T cells enriched from blood (not recorded which).

The CDR3 bases are TGCGCCAGCAGCCAATGGCTGGCAGGAAACACCATATATTTT. It specifies CASSQWLAGNTIYF. The genes are TRBV4-1 and TRBJ1-3, with D unresolved. The ends were cut back, 2 bases at V and 4 bases at J, with 9 bases in the middle. The CDR3 is 14 amino acids. Looked up from germline, CDR1 is MGHRA and CDR2 is YSYEKL.